This TCR beta chain was recovered during a study of vaccination and CD4 T cells after COVID-19. Specified treatment: approximately 11-day PBMC culture with coronavirus spike peptide pools or control peptides (ViraFEST assay). Comments on this clonotype: Its antigen is not known.

CD4+ T cells that had been cultured provided DNA sequenced with the Oncomine TCR Beta short-read assay. Once CD4+ T cells had been cultured, genomic DNA was extracted from them. In TCRdb, the PCR reads were re-called with MiXCR into one record per CDR3 protein. The data show some 16,000 distinct CDR3 sequences, with around 55% seen just once and around 15% held by the top ten. The germline V gene has CDR1 MDHEN and CDR2 SYDVKM. The V gene lost 5 bases and the J gene lost 8 bases, with 15 bases spanning the gap. This CDR3 is 13 amino acids long. Study-wide findings and caveats: Convalescent patients displayed a median around 86% of reactive clones emerging only post-vaccination.

The chain employs TRBV28 and TRBJ1-2; D remains unclear. This clonotype originated in a human donor who had recovered from COVID-19. Source material: CD4+ T cells from blood, cultured in vitro. CDR3 sequence: CASSRASTDGYTF. As DNA, the CDR3 is TGTGCCAGCAGTAGAGCATCCACCGACGGCTACACCTTC.